Included here is one T cell receptor (beta chain) sequence, with context. The data are from a study of blood T cell repertoires in COVID-19. Overall study context: Spain, Italy and the United States supplied samples that represented acute and convalescent COVID-19. In each case, the material was cDNA or gDNA derived from T cells, B-cell-depleted T cells, or PBMCs.

In the original processing: Using reference gene primer amplification, nucleated cell counts were estimated. Sequenced by immunoSEQ multiplex PCR; TCRdb stores in-frame clones only, minus some. V, J and clone size derive from that table, while D and trimming were established from the DNA sequence. The sample holds about 170,000 clones, approximately 86% seen once. V lost 3 bases to trimming and J lost 4 bases, with 15 bases between them. Germline CDR1 SGHTA, CDR2 FQGNSA. The CDR3 length is 15 residues. The chain recombines TRBV7-2 with TRBJ1-1, with D possibly matching TRBD1 (6 bases). This clonotype originated in a man between 65 and 85 years old with acute or convalescent COVID-19. What was sequenced was peripheral blood. CDR3 sequence: CASSFYRASSTEAFF. DNA of the CDR3: TGTGCCAGCAGCTTTTACAGGGCTTCCAGCACTGAAGCTTTCTTT.